The text below deals with one T cell receptor (beta chain). Its antigen is not identified. TEMRA cells were FACS-enriched, and CD8+ and CD4+ T cells were isolated negatively. RNA was extracted with the RNeasy kit, and a quantity of roughly 0.5 to 1 ug was reverse transcribed using random hexamers. TCR beta CDR3 was amplified by immunoSEQ covering 54 Vbeta and 13 Jbeta. TCRdb analysed the immunoSEQ multiplex PCR reads with MiXCR anew, one entry per CDR3 protein. The sample contains about 140,000 distinct CDR3 sequences, approximately 94% of which appear only once. This entry belongs to a study of CD8 T cells in Susac syndrome. Looking at the study overall: Sequencing included Susac syndrome patients, roughly six of them with active disease and under 10 in remission.

Per the germline V gene, CDR1 is SGHDN and CDR2 is FVKESK. The CDR3 extends over 15 amino acids. V was pared by 2 bases and J by 6 bases, with 3 bases of the junction left unmatched. Study-wide results and caveats: The CD4+ T cell repertoire of patients with Susac syndrome showed no detectable clonal expansion.

The sequencing sample was made of CD4+ T cells from PBMCs. This clonotype originated in a human donor with Susac syndrome. V usage is TRBV14 and J usage is TRBJ2-1; TRBD2 matches at 11 bases. The CDR3 DNA sequence: TGTGCCAGCAGCCAACCGGGACTAGCGGTCAATGAGCAGTTCTTC. Residues: CASSQPGLAVNEQFF. The complete variable domain, with remaining parts taken from reference TRBV14 and TRBJ2-1, reads EAGVTQFPSHSVIEKGQTVTLRCDPISGHDNLYWYRRVMGKEIKFLLHFVKESKQDESGMPNNRFLAERTGGTYSTLKVQPAELEDSGVYFCASSQPGLAVNEQFFGPGTRLTVL.